A single sample gave rise to the 31 T cell receptor beta chains below, sequenced in a study of T cells in Graves' hyperthyroidism and ophthalmopathy. RNA transcripts provided the source from which TCR beta CDR3 regions were amplified. HTBI primers were used for first-round RT-PCR of the TCR CDR3. TCRdb ran MiXCR on the multiplex PCR reads and lists one entry per CDR3 protein. The sample includes about 410,000 distinct CDR3 sequences, roughly 15% of them seen just once. Specimen: blood. All receptors come from a young man with Graves' ophthalmopathy.

This clonotype was observed many times. The chain uses TRBV18 and TRBJ1-1; 7 bases are shared with TRBD1. This CDR3 contains 14 residues. Germline V CDR1 and CDR2: KGHSH, LQKENI. The J segment lost 4 bases and the V segment lost 1 base, leaving 3 bases of the junction unmatched. The CDR3 protein is CASSPRQGSTEAFF. The CDR3 DNA is TGTGCCAGCTCACCACGACAGGGTTCCACTGAAGCTTTCTTT.

This clonotype was detected ten times or more. This chain's CDR3 is CASSLVRSGRTYNEQFF. The CDR3 DNA follows: TGTGCCAGCAGCTTGGTACGGAGCGGGAGGACCTACAATGAGCAGTTCTTC. V gene TRBV5-6 combines with J gene TRBJ2-1, with 9 bases matching TRBD2. This CDR3 contains 17 residues. Germline CDR1 reads SGHDT; CDR2 reads YYEEEE. The junction had 6 bases not matched to a gene; V was cut back by 0 bases and J by 2 bases.

J is TRBJ1-1 and V is TRBV15; perhaps TRBD1 as D (5 bases). Between the trimmed V and J ends, which lost 4 bases and 8 bases, there was a span of 17 bases. From germline, CDR1 is LNHNV and CDR2 YYDKDF (reference sequence). The CDR3 runs to 14 residues. The CDR3 bases are TGTGCCACCAGCACACGGACAACAAGAAGGGAAGCTTTCTTT. Amino acids: CATSTRTTRREAFF.

There are many counts of this clonotype. The CDR3 DNA is TGTGCCAGCTCCTACGACGGGATCCACACAGATACGCAGTATTTT. Residues: CASSYDGIHTDTQYF. This chain connects TRBV27 to TRBJ2-3; D may be TRBD2 (5 bases). CDR3 length: 15 residues. Trimming pared 8 bases from V and 2 bases from J, leaving 17 bases between. CDR1 is MNHEY and CDR2 is SMNVEV in the germline V gene (reference sequence).

This clonotype was observed a single time. A clone one base away is much larger, so this may be a read error. The chain uses TRBV20-1 and TRBJ2-7; 8 nucleotides match TRBD1. Germline-derived CDR1 and CDR2 are DFQATT and SNEGSKA (reference sequence). J lost 5 bases, V lost 7 bases, and 4 bases had no gene match. There are 11 residues in the CDR3. The CDR3 here is CSVGQGNEQYF. CDR3 in DNA: TGCAGTGTAGGACAGGGAAACGAGCAGTACTTC.

This clonotype has a count of ten or more. This chain links TRBV20-1 with TRBJ2-7, with 14 bases identical to TRBD2. The V segment lost 5 bases and the J segment 4 bases; nucleotides outside the gene matches: 10. CDR1 is DFQATT, CDR2 SNEGSKA, per germline (reference sequence). This CDR3 has 16 residues. CDR3 sequence: CSAGLAGGFRTYEQYF. CDR3 bases: TGCAGTGCTGGACTAGCGGGAGGTTTCAGGACTTACGAGCAGTACTTC.

The chain has TRBV9 and TRBJ2-2, with 9 bases matching TRBD2. CDR1 and CDR2 from the germline V gene are SGDLS and YYNGEE. Trimming took 3 bases from V and 6 from J; bases not matched to a gene: 6. The CDR3 has 15 residues. The CDR3 here is CASSEREERAGELFF. DNA of the CDR3: TGTGCCAGCAGCGAGCGGGAGGAGAGGGCCGGGGAGCTGTTTTTT.

The chain is built from TRBV3-1 and TRBJ1-1; 8 bases are shared with TRBD1. CDR1 and CDR2 from the germline V gene are LGHDT and YNNKEL (reference sequence). CDR3 size: 19 residues. The V and J ends lost 3 bases and 2 bases, in that order; junction bases with no gene match: 17. CDR3 sequence (DNA): TGTGCCAGCAGCCATCGGACAGGGAGAATGGTCGGGCCTAACACTGAAGCTTTCTTT. Encoded protein: CASSHRTGRMVGPNTEAFF.

This clonotype was observed at least ten times. The junction departs from the called germline gene at one end, perhaps through a read error. The chain combines TRBV5-1 with TRBJ1-3; no clear D. This CDR3 spans 14 amino acids. Germline values: CDR1 SGHRS, CDR2 YFSETQ. The chain's CDR3 is CASSLATAGNTIYF. The CDR3 region has the DNA TGTGCCAGCAGCTTGGCTACCGCTGGAAACACCATATATTTT.

This clonotype was seen a handful of times. The junction and the germline gene differ at one end; a read error may be behind it. The J gene is TRBJ2-2, the V gene TRBV7-7; TRBD2 might be the D (7 bases). This CDR3 comprises 16 residues. Germline V lookup: CDR1 SSHAT, CDR2 FNYEAQ (reference sequence). This chain's CDR3 is CASSFGGALNTGELFF. The CDR3 DNA is TGTGCTAGCAGCTTTGGGGGGGCACTAAACACCGGGGAGCTGTTTTTT.

This clonotype showed up just a few times. The rearrangement joins TRBV4-1 to TRBJ2-3; tentatively, D is TRBD2 (5 bases). Germline CDR1 reads MGHRA; CDR2 reads YSYEKL. The V and J ends lost 0 bases and 5 bases respectively, with 9 bases between them. The CDR3 contains 14 residues. CDR3 nucleotides: TGCGCCAGCAGCCAAGAGAGCGGCGGAGATACGCAGTATTTT. Amino acids: CASSQESGGDTQYF.

The chain joins TRBV7-9 to TRBJ1-6; D may be TRBD1 (6 bases). Germline V gives CDR1 SEHNR, CDR2 FQNEAQ (reference sequence). Trimming left V 1 base short and J 5 bases short, with 15 bases between. This CDR3 contains 17 residues. CDR3 coding DNA: TGTGCCAGCAGCTTAGGACTACCAGGGGACGATAATTCACCCCTCCACTTT. It translates to CASSLGLPGDDNSPLHF. The full variable domain, rest sourced from reference TRBV7-9 and TRBJ1-6, is DTGVSQNPRHKITKRGQNVTFRCDPISEHNRLYWYRQTLGQGPEFLTYFQNEAQLEKSRLLSDRFSAERPKGSFSTLEIQRTEQGDSAMYLCASSLGLPGDDNSPLHFGNGTRLTVT.

This clonotype was detected many times. J is TRBJ2-1 and V is TRBV7-9, with a possible D match to TRBD2 (6 bases). Trimming cost V 4 bases and J 7 bases, with 20 bases left between them. The CDR3 runs to 16 residues. Germline-derived CDR1 and CDR2 are SEHNR and FQNEAQ (reference sequence). In DNA, the CDR3 is TGTGCCAGCAGCTCCCCGGGGGTCCGGGTGGGGAATGAGCAGTTCTTC. The encoded protein is CASSSPGVRVGNEQFF. Full variable domain (missing parts from reference TRBV7-9 and TRBJ2-1): DTGVSQNPRHKITKRGQNVTFRCDPISEHNRLYWYRQTLGQGPEFLTYFQNEAQLEKSRLLSDRFSAERPKGSFSTLEIQRTEQGDSAMYLCASSSPGVRVGNEQFFGPGTRLTVL.

This clonotype has ten or more counts. The chain couples TRBV3-1 to TRBJ2-7; the match to TRBD2 covers 7 bases. The CDR3 covers 14 residues. V lost 4 bases and J lost 1; bases outside the gene matches: 4. Germline CDR1 LGHDT, CDR2 YNNKEL (reference sequence). The CDR3 is CASSPLRGSYEQYF. The CDR3 DNA follows: TGTGCCAGCAGCCCGCTGCGGGGGTCCTACGAGCAGTACTTC.

This clonotype was recorded at least ten times. CDR3 DNA sequence: TGTGCCAGCAGTGACTCGAGTCAGGGAATCACTGAAGCTTTCTTT. This sequence encodes CASSDSSQGITEAFF. This rearrangement joins TRBV6-4 to TRBJ1-1; possible D gene TRBD1, 5 bases. This CDR3 contains 15 residues. CDR1 is MRHNA, CDR2 SNTAGT, per germline. Deletions cut 0 bases from V and 4 bases from J, with 12 bases between.

At least ten counts were recorded for this clonotype. Written as DNA, the CDR3 is TGCAGTGCTAGACCCTCCCCGGGACAGCGAATGAACACTGAAGCTTTCTTT. Translation: CSARPSPGQRMNTEAFF. The chain has TRBV20-1 and TRBJ1-1; 7 bases map to TRBD1. This CDR3 has 17 residues. The germline V gene has CDR1 DFQATT and CDR2 SNEGSKA (reference sequence). Trimming cost V 2 bases and J 0 bases; bases outside gene matches: 12.

This clonotype was picked up a small number of times. The rearrangement links TRBV4-2 to TRBJ2-3, with 13 bases aligning to TRBD2. This CDR3 region has 17 residues. Trimming cost V 4 bases and J 5 bases; bases outside gene matches: 9. Germline lookup yields CDR1 LGHNA and CDR2 YNFKEQ. The CDR3 DNA follows: TGTGCCAGCAGCCGAGAACTAGCGGGAGGGCCCTTAGATACGCAGTATTTT. This encodes CASSRELAGGPLDTQYF.

This clonotype showed up many times. The V call is TRBV12-3 or TRBV12-4, the J call TRBJ1-4; no reliable D call. Between the trimmed V and J ends, which lost 0 bases and 6 bases, there was a span of 8 bases. The CDR3 runs 14 residues. The CDR3 region is CASSLAGRDEKLFF. The CDR3 nucleotides read TGTGCCAGCAGTTTAGCTGGGCGTGATGAAAAACTGTTTTTT.

The chain has TRBV27 and TRBJ1-5; the D gene is possibly TRBD1 (5 bases). The CDR3 is made up of 14 amino acids. The ends were cut back, 6 bases at V and 3 bases at J, with 12 bases in the middle. Per the germline V gene, CDR1 is MNHEY and CDR2 is SMNVEV (reference sequence). The CDR3 is CASRVGGSNQPQHF. CDR3 DNA: TGTGCCAGCAGGGTGGGGGGGTCCAATCAGCCCCAGCATTTT.

This clonotype was seen at least ten times. This chain connects TRBV3-1 to TRBJ1-1, with 8 nucleotides matching TRBD1. This CDR3 contains 16 residues. Germline values: CDR1 LGHDT, CDR2 YNNKEL (reference sequence). With V trimmed by 4 bases and J by 4 bases, 11 bases remained unmatched. The CDR3 bases are TGTGCCAGCAGCCCTTACACGGACAGGGTGGGCACTGAAGCTTTCTTT. Protein: CASSPYTDRVGTEAFF. The whole variable domain, remainder taken from reference TRBV3-1 and TRBJ1-1, is DTAVSQTPKYLVTQMGNDKSIKCEQNLGHDTMYWYKQDSKKFLKIMFSYNNKELIINETVPNRFSPKSPDKAHLNLHINSLELGDSAVYFCASSPYTDRVGTEAFFGQGTRLTVV.

This clonotype was counted only a few times. This chain connects TRBV6-1 to TRBJ1-5; D is ambiguous. The V end was cut by 4 bases, the J end by 11 bases, with 9 bases between. The CDR3 runs 11 residues. In germline, CDR1 is MNHNS, CDR2 SASEGT. The chain's CDR3 is CASSVQPSQHF. In nucleotides, the CDR3 is TGTGCCAGCAGTGTGCAGCCTTCCCAGCATTTT.

This clonotype was observed at least ten times. CDR3 bases: TGCAGTGCAGAGACAGGGGAAAGGGATCTCTACGAGCAGTACTTC. This encodes CSAETGERDLYEQYF. V gene TRBV20-1 combines with J gene TRBJ2-7; 8 bases agree with TRBD1. The CDR3 sequence is 15 residues long. Trimming at V came to 6 bases and at J to 3 bases, leaving 13 bases not matched to a gene. Germline CDR1 DFQATT, CDR2 SNEGSKA (reference sequence).

This clonotype has a handful of counts. The gene calls are TRBV29-1 and TRBJ1-2; no firm D call. The length of the CDR3 is 15 residues. The V end was cut by 2 bases, the J end by 3 bases, with 16 bases between. Germline assignment: CDR1 SQVTM and CDR2 ANQGSEA. CDR3 loop: CSVEPLELRDYGYTF. CDR3 nucleotides: TGCAGCGTTGAACCCCTGGAGTTACGTGACTATGGCTACACCTTC.

Details on this clonotype: A read error may explain this, as a much larger clone is one base away. The chain carries TRBV28 and TRBJ2-7; 9 bases are a match to TRBD1. Germline CDR1 reads MDHEN; CDR2 reads SYDVKM. The CDR3 extends over 14 amino acids. The DNA of the CDR3 is TGTACCAGCAGTTGGAACAGGGGGCTTAAAGAGCAGTACTTC. This sequence encodes CTSSWNRGLKEQYF.

This clonotype was seen ten or more times. V is TRBV5-4 and J is TRBJ1-5; D gene unclear. The CDR3 runs 13 residues. The V gene's germline CDR1 is SGHNT and CDR2 YYREEE (reference sequence). The V end was cut by 0 bases, the J end by 4 bases, with 5 bases between. CDR3 loop: CASSLETNQPQHF. The CDR3 DNA follows: TGTGCCAGCAGCTTGGAGACAAATCAGCCCCAGCATTTT.

This clonotype was seen ten or more times. The chain recombines TRBV7-9 with TRBJ2-1; the match to TRBD1 covers 12 bases. V shed 2 bases, J shed 7 bases, and the junction held 6 bases outside the gene matches. The CDR3 loop spans 16 amino acids. Germline lookup yields CDR1 SEHNR and CDR2 FQNEAQ (reference sequence). The chain's CDR3 is CASSLTGTGGYNEQFF. CDR3 sequence (DNA): TGTGCCAGCAGCTTAACTGGGACAGGGGGCTATAATGAGCAGTTCTTC.

In this sample, this clonotype turned up many times. The V gene is TRBV7-9, the J gene TRBJ2-7; 8 bases agree with TRBD2. Looked up from germline, CDR1 is SEHNR and CDR2 is FQNEAQ (reference sequence). Trimming took 5 bases from V and 7 from J; bases not matched to a gene: 16. This CDR3 is 16 amino acids long. The CDR3 DNA follows: TGTGCCAGCAGCAGACTAGCGACAAAAACAATTGGGGAGCAGTACTTC. Translating it yields CASSRLATKTIGEQYF.

This clonotype came up a few times. This chain connects TRBV6-1 to TRBJ2-4; no clear D. Germline CDR1 reads MNHNS; CDR2 reads SASEGT. Trimming left V 6 bases short and J 4 bases short, with 4 bases between. The CDR3 totals 11 residues. CDR3 in amino acids: CASSKKNIQYF. In DNA, the CDR3 is TGTGCCAGCAGCAAGAAAAACATTCAGTACTTC.

This clonotype has a count of ten or more. V usage is TRBV7-9 and J usage is TRBJ2-3; no reliable D call. Germline V gives CDR1 SEHNR, CDR2 FQNEAQ (reference sequence). Trimming removed 4 bases from V and 1 base from J, with 9 bases in between. The CDR3 is made up of 14 amino acids. Written as DNA, the CDR3 is TGTGCCAGCAGCTCACCCGTCCGCACAGATACGCAGTATTTT. Protein: CASSSPVRTDTQYF.

This clonotype was counted ten times or more. CDR3 in DNA: TGTGCCAGCAGTTTGCAGGGGCTGGATGGCTACACCTTC. It specifies CASSLQGLDGYTF. The chain links TRBV27 to TRBJ1-2, with D possibly TRBD1 on 6 matching bases. Germline V gene lookup returns CDR1 MNHEY and CDR2 SMNVEV (reference sequence). Trimming stripped 3 bases from V and 6 bases from J, with 11 bases between. The CDR3 runs to 13 residues.

This clonotype occurred many times. V usage is TRBV5-1 and J usage is TRBJ1-2; 7 bases align to TRBD1. CDR1 is SGHRS, CDR2 YFSETQ, per germline. The CDR3 is 15 residues long. The ends lost 0 bases at V and 4 bases at J; junction bases unmatched: 6. Written as DNA, the CDR3 is TGCGCCAGCAGCTTGGAGTCAGGGGGGATCTATGGCTACACCTTC. Amino acid sequence: CASSLESGGIYGYTF.